Here is one T cell receptor (beta chain) with its context. The antigen remains unidentified. This sample was included in a study of identical twins. One entry per CDR3 protein, called by TCRdb with MiXCR from the 5' RACE reads. The sample consists of 200,000 to 300,000 distinct CDR3 sequences, approximately 7.3% of them appearing once. Findings and caveats of the study: Weaker excess sharing between twins was seen in beta out-of-frame sequences. Findings depended on cross-sectional statistics rather than tracking the same donors. Out-of-frame alpha sequences common to twins exhibited an excess of low generation probability.

These data were likewise used in another study, on yellow fever vaccine responses in identical twins. As that report states: Twins' vaccine T cell response reportedly seemed partly convergent, partly personalized.

The clonotype originates from a woman under 30 in good health. Sequencing was carried out using CD8+ T cells sorted from blood.

The CDR3 loop is CASSSRPENTEAFF. The CDR3 coding sequence is TGTGCCAGCAGTTCCCGGCCTGAGAACACTGAAGCTTTCTTT. This rearrangement joins TRBV27 to TRBJ1-1, with D hard to call. Trimming took off 4 bases at V and 1 base at J, with 10 bases between the two ends. The CDR3 runs to 14 residues. Per the germline V gene, CDR1 is MNHEY and CDR2 is SMNVEV (reference sequence).